The 27 T cell receptor beta chains below were found in one sample sequenced in a study of blood T cell repertoires in COVID-19. The assay was immunoSEQ multiplex PCR, and TCRdb's table has in-frame clones only and misses some. The repertoire holds 200,000 to 250,000 clones, with approximately 81% as singletons. Sample: peripheral blood. Receptor source: an elderly woman with COVID-19, enrolled during active disease.

This chain joins TRBV28 and TRBJ2-7; D not certain. Looked up from germline, CDR1 is MDHEN and CDR2 is SYDVKM. This CDR3 contains 12 residues. The V end was cut by 7 bases, the J end by 6 bases, with 13 bases between. CDR3 in DNA: TGTGCCAGCACCTCAGGCCCCCGCGAGCAGTACTTC. This codes for CASTSGPREQYF. Using reference TRBV28 and TRBJ2-7 for the parts outside the CDR3, the full variable domain is DVKVTQSSRYLVKRTGEKVFLECVQDMDHENMFWYRQDPGLGLRLIYFSYDVKMKEKGDIPEGYSVSREKKERFSLILESASTNQTSMYLCASTSGPREQYFGPGTRLTVT.

The V gene is TRBV6-4, the J gene TRBJ1-1; D is unresolved. Trimming stripped 6 bases from V and 5 bases from J, with 16 bases between. The V gene's germline CDR1 is MRHNA and CDR2 SNTAGT. The CDR3 has 14 residues. The CDR3 region has the DNA TGTGCCAGCAGCCTCGAGGCGGGGAGGACTGAAGCTTTCTTT. This gives the protein CASSLEAGRTEAFF.

The V call is TRBV10-3, the J call TRBJ2-5; 8 positions agree with TRBD2. The V gene's germline CDR1 is ENHRY and CDR2 SYGVKD. The CDR3 totals 12 residues. The trim removed 11 bases at V and 2 bases at J, leaving 4 bases unmatched. CDR3 protein: CASSGGQETQYF. The CDR3 DNA reads TGTGCCTCGAGCGGGGGACAAGAGACCCAGTACTTC.

The rearrangement links TRBV12-3 or TRBV12-4 to TRBJ1-5; D is undetermined. Trimming stripped 1 base from V and 4 bases from J, with 5 bases between. The CDR3 loop spans 13 amino acids. The DNA for the CDR3 is TGTGCCAGCAGTTTAGAGAGGAATCAGCCCCAGCATTTT. This encodes CASSLERNQPQHF.

V and J are TRBV7-9 and TRBJ2-5; no definite D call. Trimming removed 2 bases from V and 3 bases from J, with 13 bases in between. Germline V gene data show CDR1 as SEHNR and CDR2 as FQNEAQ (reference sequence). This CDR3 comprises 15 residues. The CDR3 reads CASSLSSFRKETQYF. CDR3 DNA sequence: TGTGCCAGCAGCTTATCAAGTTTCAGGAAAGAGACCCAGTACTTC.

The chain uses TRBV19 and TRBJ1-5; D possibly corresponds to TRBD1 (6 bases). CDR3 length: 15 residues. V lost 7 bases to trimming and J lost 3 bases, with 16 bases between them. Germline V CDR1 and CDR2: LNHDA, SQIVND (reference sequence). The CDR3 loop is CASISDRTVNQPQHF. Written as DNA, the CDR3 is TGTGCCAGTATTTCCGATCGGACAGTCAATCAGCCCCAGCATTTT.

The chain links TRBV24-1 to TRBJ2-2; weak D call: TRBD1 (6 bases). CDR1 is KGHDR and CDR2 is SFDVKD in the germline V gene. The CDR3 is 13 amino acids. V lost 9 bases and J 0 bases, leaving 7 bases between the germline ends. The CDR3: CATGTTNTGELFF. The CDR3 DNA reads TGTGCCACCGGGACAACGAACACCGGGGAGCTGTTTTTT.

The chain recombines TRBV6-1 with TRBJ1-2, with 8 nucleotides matching TRBD1. Germline V gene lookup returns CDR1 MNHNS and CDR2 SASEGT. V shed 3 bases, J shed 5 bases, and the junction held 2 bases outside the gene matches. The length of the CDR3 is 13 residues. CDR3 loop: CASSDRGLYGYTF. Here the CDR3 DNA reads TGTGCCAGCAGTGACAGGGGGCTTTATGGCTACACCTTC.

This clone came up once. This chain joins TRBV7-8 and TRBJ2-5, with D perhaps TRBD1 (6 bases). Germline CDR1 reads SGHVS; CDR2 reads FQNEAQ. V dropped 5 bases and J dropped 1 base, with 11 bases sitting between them. This CDR3 contains 14 residues. CDR3 in amino acids: CASSATGPQETQYF. For the CDR3, the DNA is TGTGCCAGCAGCGCAACAGGGCCCCAAGAGACCCAGTACTTC.

The chain is built from TRBV18 and TRBJ1-3; D gene unclear. This CDR3 spans 15 amino acids. Germline values: CDR1 KGHSH, CDR2 LQKENI. V was cut by 3 bases and J by 0 bases, with 9 bases left in between. In nucleotides, the CDR3 is TGTGCCAGCTCACCGAGGGCGGACTCTGGAAACACCATATATTTT. Translating gives CASSPRADSGNTIYF.

The chain is built from TRBV5-1 and TRBJ2-7; weak D call: TRBD2 (6 bases). This CDR3 comprises 13 residues. Trimming pared 6 bases from V and 1 base from J, leaving 11 bases between. Looked up from germline, CDR1 is SGHRS and CDR2 is YFSETQ. CDR3 bases: TGCGCCAGCACCCTAGCGCCTTCCTACGAGCAGTACTTC. Protein sequence: CASTLAPSYEQYF.

The chain employs TRBV18 and TRBJ1-1, with D possibly being TRBD1 (5 bases). Looked up from germline, CDR1 is KGHSH and CDR2 is LQKENI. The V end lost 2 bases, the J end lost 5 bases, and 18 bases lay between the germline ends. The CDR3 is made up of 16 amino acids. CDR3 DNA sequence: TGTGCCAGCTCACCAGGGGGAGGCGGGCTGTGGACTGAAGCTTTCTTT. Its translation is CASSPGGGGLWTEAFF.

The chain couples TRBV28 to TRBJ1-2, with 8 bases fitting TRBD1. The trim removed 6 bases at V and 4 bases at J, leaving 13 bases unmatched. Germline V gene lookup returns CDR1 MDHEN and CDR2 SYDVKM. The CDR3 is 16 residues long. CDR3 in DNA: TGTGCCAGCAGGCCCCCCCAGGGGGCAAGTGGCTATGGCTACACCTTC. Translating gives CASRPPQGASGYGYTF.

V gene TRBV7-8 combines with J gene TRBJ2-2; D remains unclear. Germline CDR1 SGHVS, CDR2 FQNEAQ. The CDR3 extends over 14 amino acids. Trimming left V 3 bases short and J 2 bases short, with 7 bases between. The DNA of the CDR3 is TGTGCCAGCAGCTTTTCTCTCAACACCGGGGAGCTGTTTTTT. Amino acids: CASSFSLNTGELFF.

Note on this clone: This CDR3 is also generated by other DNA sequences in the sample. The chain is built from TRBV7-9 and TRBJ2-5; D is unresolved. The CDR3 loop spans 11 amino acids. V shed 3 bases and J shed 5 bases, with 4 bases lying between them. Germline V gives CDR1 SEHNR, CDR2 FQNEAQ (reference sequence). In DNA, the CDR3 is TGTGCCAGCAGCTTCAGGGAGACCCAGTACTTC. It yields the protein CASSFRETQYF.

In this sample, this clone turned up once. The gene calls are TRBV28 and TRBJ1-2; D gene uncertain. This CDR3 has 12 amino acids. Germline V gene data show CDR1 as MDHEN and CDR2 as SYDVKM. V was clipped by 7 bases and J by 7 bases, with 13 bases between them. CDR3 sequence (DNA): TGTGCCAGCACGGGATCTCTGGGTGGCTACACCTTC. Encoded protein: CASTGSLGGYTF.

This sequence joins TRBV27 and TRBJ2-3, with 11 bases identical to TRBD2. V was clipped by 6 bases and J by 8 bases; unmatched bases: 10. The CDR3 spans 15 residues. Germline assignment: CDR1 MNHEY and CDR2 SMNVEV (reference sequence). The CDR3 DNA is TGTGCCAGCAGCCCAGCCGGGACTAGCGGTCTTACGCAGTATTTT. This gives the protein CASSPAGTSGLTQYF.

The rearrangement uses TRBV6-5 and TRBJ1-2; the D gene is possibly TRBD1 (6 bases). Germline-derived CDR1 and CDR2 are MNHEY and SVGAGI. The CDR3 totals 15 residues. Trimming removed 8 bases at V and 14 bases at J, with 30 bases between. The CDR3 coding sequence is TGTGCCAGCTGGGAGGTGGGGGGGCCAACCTACTACTATACCTTC. This encodes CASWEVGGPTYYYTF.

J is TRBJ2-1 and V is TRBV5-4; 9 nucleotides agree with TRBD2. Looked up from germline, CDR1 is SGHNT and CDR2 is YYREEE (reference sequence). Trimming at V came to 4 bases and at J to 6 bases, leaving 2 bases not matched to a gene. The CDR3 covers 13 residues. The CDR3: CASSGGGANEQFF. CDR3 DNA sequence: TGTGCCAGCAGCGGCGGGGGGGCCAATGAGCAGTTCTTC. Supplemented by reference TRBV5-4 and TRBJ2-1, the full variable domain reads ETGVTQSPTHLIKTRGQQVTLRCSSQSGHNTVSWYQQALGQGPQFIFQYYREEENGRGNFPPRFSGLQFPNYSSELNVNALELDDSALYLCASSGGGANEQFFGPGTRLTVL.

CDR3: CASSLGTTRTDTQYF. The CDR3 nucleotides are TGTGCCAGCAGCTTAGGGACAACTCGCACAGATACGCAGTATTTT. The chain couples TRBV5-4 to TRBJ2-3, with TRBD1 as a possible D gene (6 bases). Germline CDR1 and CDR2: SGHNT and YYREEE (reference sequence). The CDR3 runs 15 residues. The germline V and J ends were trimmed by 2 bases and 1 base, with 11 bases remaining between them.

The chain couples TRBV2 to TRBJ2-2, with a weak D call TRBD1 (6 bases). Germline CDR1 and CDR2: SNHLY and FYNNEI. The CDR3 is 15 amino acids. Trimming stripped 3 bases from V and 4 bases from J, with 12 bases between. The chain's CDR3 is CASSDIGTPTGELFF. CDR3 nucleotides: TGTGCCAGCAGTGACATAGGGACACCCACCGGGGAGCTGTTTTTT.

This clone was seen a handful of times. The gene calls are TRBV19 and TRBJ2-2; 13 nucleotides line up with TRBD2. In germline, CDR1 is LNHDA, CDR2 SQIVND (reference sequence). With V trimmed by 5 bases and J by 7 bases, 10 bases remained unmatched. The CDR3 extends over 17 amino acids. DNA of the CDR3: TGTGCCAGTAGTCATGGACTAGCGGGGGAGGATATCGGGGAGCTGTTTTTT. Its translation is CASSHGLAGEDIGELFF.

V and J are TRBV3-1 (or the pseudogene TRBV3-2) and TRBJ2-1; 8 bases match TRBD2. Germline values: CDR1 LGHDT, CDR2 YNNKEL (reference sequence). The V segment lost 1 base and the J segment 6 bases; nucleotides outside the gene matches: 5. The CDR3 runs 15 residues. The CDR3 DNA is TGTGCCAGCAGCCAAGGCGCCGGGAGGGTCAATGAGCAGTTCTTC. Amino acids: CASSQGAGRVNEQFF.

CDR3 DNA: TGTGCCAGTAGTCCCGGGGCCCTCGGGACAGGGTACAAACTGTTTTTT. It is translated as CASSPGALGTGYKLFF. The chain carries TRBV19 and TRBJ1-4, with 9 nucleotides matching TRBD1. Germline assignment: CDR1 LNHDA and CDR2 SQIVND (reference sequence). The CDR3 covers 16 residues. V was pared by 5 bases and J by 11 bases, with 15 bases of the junction left unmatched.

This chain connects TRBV6-4 to TRBJ1-2; TRBD1 matches at 8 bases. Trimming at V came to 3 bases and at J to 4 bases, leaving 13 bases not matched to a gene. This CDR3 is built from 17 residues. Looked up from germline, CDR1 is MRHNA and CDR2 is SNTAGT. In DNA, the CDR3 is TGTGCCAGCAGTGAAGAATACCCCGGCCAGGGGGCCTATGGCTACACCTTC. Protein: CASSEEYPGQGAYGYTF.

The chain employs TRBV11-3 and TRBJ2-2; TRBD1 aligns across 7 bases. CDR1 SGHNT and CDR2 YENEEA come from the germline V gene. V gave up 5 bases and J gave up 4 bases; unmatched junction bases: 7. CDR3 length: 15 residues. CDR3 amino acids: CASSLGQSSTGELFF. For the CDR3, the DNA is TGTGCCAGCAGCCTGGGACAGTCCAGCACCGGGGAGCTGTTTTTT.

The chain recombines TRBV19 with TRBJ2-1; D is perhaps TRBD2 (7 bases). The germline gives CDR1 LNHDA, CDR2 SQIVND (reference sequence). With 8 bases removed from V and 0 bases from J, the gap between germline ends came to 14 bases. CDR3 length: 15 amino acids. The DNA for the CDR3 is TGTGCCAGTCGCGGGGGCCCGAGCTCCTACAATGAGCAGTTCTTC. Translated: CASRGGPSSYNEQFF.